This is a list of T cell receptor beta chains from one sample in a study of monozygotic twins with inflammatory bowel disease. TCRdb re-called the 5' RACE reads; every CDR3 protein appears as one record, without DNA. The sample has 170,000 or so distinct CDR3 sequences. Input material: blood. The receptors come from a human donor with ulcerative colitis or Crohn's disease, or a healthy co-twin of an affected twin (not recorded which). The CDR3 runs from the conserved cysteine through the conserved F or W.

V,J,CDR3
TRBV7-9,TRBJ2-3,CASSWTGSSTDTQYF
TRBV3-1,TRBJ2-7,CASSSVDEQYF
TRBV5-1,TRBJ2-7,CASRPRGVSYEQYF
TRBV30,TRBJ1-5,CAWSVLGQGRQPQHF
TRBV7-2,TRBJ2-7,CASSPGGLSYEQYF
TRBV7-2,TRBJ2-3,CASSLLPGGASDTQYF
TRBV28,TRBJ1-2,CASSFPSGGLGGYTF
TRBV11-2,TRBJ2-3,CASSSGTSQYF
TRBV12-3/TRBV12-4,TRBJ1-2,CASSLRERLYGYTF
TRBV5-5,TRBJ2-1,CASSGTRQGTGEQFF
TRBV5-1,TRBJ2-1,CASSLAGGGGLQFF
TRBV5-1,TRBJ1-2,CASGSGTDYGYTF
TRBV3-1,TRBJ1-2,CASSQQGDYGYTF
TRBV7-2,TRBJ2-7,CASSPRGVSYEQYF
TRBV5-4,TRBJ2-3,CASSSETSGRDSTQYF
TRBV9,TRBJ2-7,CASSVEGRSDSYEQYF
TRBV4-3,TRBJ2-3,CASSQGGRDTQYF
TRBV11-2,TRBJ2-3,CASSFYSTDTQYF
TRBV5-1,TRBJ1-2,CASSLVGTRFRYYGYTF
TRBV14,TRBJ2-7,CASSQDWRQGTYEQYF
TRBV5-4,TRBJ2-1,CASSFPGTGPYNEQFF
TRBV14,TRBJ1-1,CASSQDMGQGVAEAFF
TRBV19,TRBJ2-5,CASSAGLSETQYF
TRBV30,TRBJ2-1,CAWSVSRAFSGTGEQFF
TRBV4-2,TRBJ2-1,CASSRSGGITSEQFF
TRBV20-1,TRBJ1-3,CSARGRHSGNTIYF
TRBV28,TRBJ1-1,CASESNTVAFF
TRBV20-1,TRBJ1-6,CSARSVQGNSPLHF
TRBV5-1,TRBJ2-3,CASSFGGQVQDTQYF
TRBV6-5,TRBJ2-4,CASSYSQGLVKNIQYF
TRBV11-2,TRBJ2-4,CASSLATVFGIQYF
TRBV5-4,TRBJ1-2,CASSLVAGTASLRVGGYTF
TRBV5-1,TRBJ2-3,CASSPTSGYPTDTQYF
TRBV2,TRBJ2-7,CAGEMRDREGEQYF
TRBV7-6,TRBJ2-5,CASSLESGTEQETQYF
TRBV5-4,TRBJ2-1,CASSLGTSGWHNEQFF
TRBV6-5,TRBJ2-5,CASSYPGGEETQYF
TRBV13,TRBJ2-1,CASSYLAGVTEQFF
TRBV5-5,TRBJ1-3,CASRQGSGSSGNTIYF
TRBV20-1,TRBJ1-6,CSSPDWSSYNSPLHF
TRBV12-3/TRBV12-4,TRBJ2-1,CASSLRSGINNEQFF
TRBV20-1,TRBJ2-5,CSARATSGKGETQYF
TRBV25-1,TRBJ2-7,CASSEKDRGQYF
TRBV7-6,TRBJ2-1,CASSRSNPSIGNEQFF
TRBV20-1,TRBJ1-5,CSASAGGLYSNQPQHF
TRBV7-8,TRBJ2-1,CASTLTSGALSSYNEQFF
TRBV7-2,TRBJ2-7,CASSFGTPVYEQYF
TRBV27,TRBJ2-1,CASSFLAAYNEQFF
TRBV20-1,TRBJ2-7,CSARGSGGSSYEQYF
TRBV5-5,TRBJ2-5,CASSFAGGRETQYF
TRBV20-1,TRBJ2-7,CSARGTSGGRKEQYF
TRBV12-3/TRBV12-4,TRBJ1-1,CASSLRGTEAFF
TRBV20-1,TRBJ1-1,CSASFDWNTEAFF
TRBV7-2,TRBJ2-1,CASSPSGGGIVNEQFF
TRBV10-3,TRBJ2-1,CAISESVTSFDEQFF
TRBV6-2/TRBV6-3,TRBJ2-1,CASTEGLAGVRSSYNEQFF
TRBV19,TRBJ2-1,CASSGTYNEQFF